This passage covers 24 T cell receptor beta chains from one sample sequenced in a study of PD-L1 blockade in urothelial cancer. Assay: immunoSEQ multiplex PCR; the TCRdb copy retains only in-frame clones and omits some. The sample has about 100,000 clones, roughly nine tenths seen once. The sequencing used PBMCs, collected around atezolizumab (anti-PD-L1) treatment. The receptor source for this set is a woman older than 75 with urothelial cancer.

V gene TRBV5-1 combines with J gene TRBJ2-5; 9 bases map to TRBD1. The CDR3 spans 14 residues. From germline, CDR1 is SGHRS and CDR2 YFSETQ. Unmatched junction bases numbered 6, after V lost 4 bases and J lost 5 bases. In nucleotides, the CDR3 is TGCGCCAGCAGCCAAGGACAGGGGATGGAGACCCAGTACTTC. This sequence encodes CASSQGQGMETQYF.

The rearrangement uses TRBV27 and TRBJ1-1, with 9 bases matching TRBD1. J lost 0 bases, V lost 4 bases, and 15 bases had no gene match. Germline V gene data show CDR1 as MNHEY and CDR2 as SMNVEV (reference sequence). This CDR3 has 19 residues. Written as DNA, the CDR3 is TGTGCCAGCAGTTGGGGGGGGCTCGGGACAGGGAGAGTGAACACTGAAGCTTTCTTT. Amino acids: CASSWGGLGTGRVNTEAFF.

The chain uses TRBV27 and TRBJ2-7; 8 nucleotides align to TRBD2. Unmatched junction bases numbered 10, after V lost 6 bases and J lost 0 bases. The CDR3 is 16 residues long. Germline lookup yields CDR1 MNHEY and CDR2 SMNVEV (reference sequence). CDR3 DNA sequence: TGTGCCAGCAGAATCGCGGGGAGCGGGAGCTCCTACGAGCAGTACTTC. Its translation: CASRIAGSGSSYEQYF.

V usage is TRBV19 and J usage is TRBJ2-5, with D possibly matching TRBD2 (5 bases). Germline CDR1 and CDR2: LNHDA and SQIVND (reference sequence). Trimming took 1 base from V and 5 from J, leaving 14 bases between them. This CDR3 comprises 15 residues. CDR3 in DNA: TGTGCCAGTAGTATAGGGATTGGGAGTGGGGAGACCCAGTACTTC. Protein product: CASSIGIGSGETQYF.

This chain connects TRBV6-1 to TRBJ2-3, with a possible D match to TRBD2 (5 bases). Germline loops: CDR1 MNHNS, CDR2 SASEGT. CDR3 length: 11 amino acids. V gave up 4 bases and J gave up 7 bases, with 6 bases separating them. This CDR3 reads CASSVDYTQYF. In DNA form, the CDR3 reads TGTGCCAGCAGTGTGGACTATACGCAGTATTTT.

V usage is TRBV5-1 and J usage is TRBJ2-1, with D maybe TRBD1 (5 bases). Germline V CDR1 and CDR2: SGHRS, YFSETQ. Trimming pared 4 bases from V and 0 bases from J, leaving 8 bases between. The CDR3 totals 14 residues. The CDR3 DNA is TGCGCCAGCAGCAGACAGAGCTCCTACAATGAGCAGTTCTTC. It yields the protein CASSRQSSYNEQFF.

CDR3 region: CASWTVNTEAFF. CDR3 in DNA: TGTGCCAGTTGGACAGTGAACACTGAAGCTTTCTTT. The chain is built from TRBV27 and TRBJ1-1; TRBD1 is a possible D gene (6 bases). Trimming took 9 bases from V and 0 from J, leaving 8 bases between them. The CDR3 totals 12 residues. Germline CDR1 and CDR2: MNHEY and SMNVEV (reference sequence).

CDR3 nucleotides: TGCGCCAGCAGCCAAGCTGGCCTGCAGCAAGAGACCCAGTACTTC. Its protein is CASSQAGLQQETQYF. V gene TRBV4-1 combines with J gene TRBJ2-5; D gene ambiguous. V lost 1 base to trimming and J lost 2 bases, with 11 bases between them. This CDR3 region has 15 residues. Germline CDR1 reads MGHRA; CDR2 reads YSYEKL.

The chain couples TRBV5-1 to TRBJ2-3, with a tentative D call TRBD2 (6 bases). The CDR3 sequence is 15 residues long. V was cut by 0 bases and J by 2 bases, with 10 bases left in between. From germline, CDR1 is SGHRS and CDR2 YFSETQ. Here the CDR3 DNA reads TGCGCCAGCAGCTTGGTAGCGGACATCACAGATACGCAGTATTTT. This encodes CASSLVADITDTQYF.

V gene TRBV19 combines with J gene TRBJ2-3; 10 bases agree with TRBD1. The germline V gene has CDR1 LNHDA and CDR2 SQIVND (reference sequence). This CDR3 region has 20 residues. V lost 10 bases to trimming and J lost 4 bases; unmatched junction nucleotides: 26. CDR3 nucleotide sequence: TGTGCCACCAACAGTTTGGGCGGGACAGGGGACCTTCGTTATCCAGATACGCAGTATTTT. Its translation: CATNSLGGTGDLRYPDTQYF.

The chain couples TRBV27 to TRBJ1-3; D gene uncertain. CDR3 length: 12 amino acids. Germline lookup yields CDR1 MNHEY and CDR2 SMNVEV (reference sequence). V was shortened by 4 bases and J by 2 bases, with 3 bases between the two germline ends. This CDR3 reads CASSSPGNTIYF. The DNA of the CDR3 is TGTGCCAGCAGTTCTCCTGGAAACACCATATATTTT.

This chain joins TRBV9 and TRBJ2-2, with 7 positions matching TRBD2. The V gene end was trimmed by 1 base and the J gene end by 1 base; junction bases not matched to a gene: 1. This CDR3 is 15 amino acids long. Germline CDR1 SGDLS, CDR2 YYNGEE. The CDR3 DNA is TGTGCCAGCAGCGTACCTAGCGGGAACACCGGGGAGCTGTTTTTT. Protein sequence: CASSVPSGNTGELFF.

The CDR3 reads CASSAAPEDGLAGRTGWVYNEQFF. DNA of the CDR3: TGTGCCAGCAGCGCCGCGCCTGAGGATGGACTAGCGGGAAGAACAGGGTGGGTCTACAATGAGCAGTTCTTC. J is TRBJ2-1 and V is TRBV9; 12 positions match TRBD2. The CDR3 covers 24 residues. Germline V CDR1 and CDR2: SGDLS, YYNGEE. With 3 bases clipped from V and 3 bases from J, the junction kept 28 bases outside the gene matches.

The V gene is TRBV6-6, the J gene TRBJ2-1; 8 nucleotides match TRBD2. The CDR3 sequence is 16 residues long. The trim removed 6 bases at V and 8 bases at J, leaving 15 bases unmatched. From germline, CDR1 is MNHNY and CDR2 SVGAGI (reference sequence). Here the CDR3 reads CASRTSANRIWDEQFF. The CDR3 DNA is TGTGCCAGCAGGACTAGCGCCAACCGAATCTGGGATGAGCAGTTCTTC.

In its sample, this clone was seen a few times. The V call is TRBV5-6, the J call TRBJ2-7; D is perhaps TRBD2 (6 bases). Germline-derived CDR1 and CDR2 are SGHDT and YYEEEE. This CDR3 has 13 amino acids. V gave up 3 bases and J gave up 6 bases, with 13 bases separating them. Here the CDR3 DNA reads TGTGCCAGCAGCTCACGGGGGATCGTCGAGCAGTACTTC. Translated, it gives CASSSRGIVEQYF. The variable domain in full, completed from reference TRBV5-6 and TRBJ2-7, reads DAGVTQSPTHLIKTRGQQVTLRCSPKSGHDTVSWYQQALGQGPQFIFQYYEEEERQRGNFPDRFSGHQFPNYSSELNVNALLLGDSALYLCASSSRGIVEQYFGPGTRLTVT.

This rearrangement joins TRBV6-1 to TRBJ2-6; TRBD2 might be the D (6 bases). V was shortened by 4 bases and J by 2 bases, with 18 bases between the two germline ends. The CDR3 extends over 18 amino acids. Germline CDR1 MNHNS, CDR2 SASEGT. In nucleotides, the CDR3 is TGTGCCAGCAGTGCCGGGGGTATTTTATCGACTGGGGCCAACGTCCTGACTTTC. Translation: CASSAGGILSTGANVLTF.

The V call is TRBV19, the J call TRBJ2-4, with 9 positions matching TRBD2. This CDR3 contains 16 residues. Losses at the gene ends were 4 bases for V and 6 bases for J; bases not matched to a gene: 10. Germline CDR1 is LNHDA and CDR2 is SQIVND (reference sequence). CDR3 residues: CASSNWTSDLGNIQYF. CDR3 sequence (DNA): TGTGCCAGTAGTAACTGGACTAGCGATTTAGGAAACATTCAGTACTTC. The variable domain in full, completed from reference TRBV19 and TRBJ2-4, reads DGGITQSPKYLFRKEGQNVTLSCEQNLNHDAMYWYRQDPGQGLRLIYYSQIVNDFQKGDIAEGYSVSREKKESFPLTVTSAQKNPTAFYLCASSNWTSDLGNIQYFGAGTRLSVL.

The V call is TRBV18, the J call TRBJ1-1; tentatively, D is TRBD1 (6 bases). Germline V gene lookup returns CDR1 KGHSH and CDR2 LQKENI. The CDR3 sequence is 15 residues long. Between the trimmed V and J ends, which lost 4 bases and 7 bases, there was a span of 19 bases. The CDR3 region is CASSQRTGRGDEAFF. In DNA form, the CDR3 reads TGTGCCAGCTCACAAAGGACCGGGAGGGGGGATGAAGCTTTCTTT.

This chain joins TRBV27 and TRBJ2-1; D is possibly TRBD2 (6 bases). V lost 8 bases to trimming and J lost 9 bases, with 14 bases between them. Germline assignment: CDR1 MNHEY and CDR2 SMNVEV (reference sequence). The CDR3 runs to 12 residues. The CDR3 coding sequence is TGTGCCAGCCTCCGTTACGGGGGTGAGCAGTTCTTC. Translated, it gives CASLRYGGEQFF.

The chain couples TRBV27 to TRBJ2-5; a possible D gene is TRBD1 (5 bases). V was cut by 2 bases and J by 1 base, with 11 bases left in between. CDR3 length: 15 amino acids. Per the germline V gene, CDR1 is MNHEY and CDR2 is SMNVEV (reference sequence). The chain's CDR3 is CASSLISGPQETQYF. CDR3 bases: TGTGCCAGCAGTTTAATTTCAGGGCCCCAAGAGACCCAGTACTTC.

This CDR3 reads CASTTGDTEAFF. DNA of the CDR3: TGTGCCAGCACTACCGGGGACACTGAAGCTTTCTTT. V and J are TRBV28 and TRBJ1-1; D unclear. This CDR3 has 12 amino acids. Deletions cut 7 bases from V and 3 bases from J, with 9 bases between. CDR1 MDHEN and CDR2 SYDVKM come from the germline V gene.

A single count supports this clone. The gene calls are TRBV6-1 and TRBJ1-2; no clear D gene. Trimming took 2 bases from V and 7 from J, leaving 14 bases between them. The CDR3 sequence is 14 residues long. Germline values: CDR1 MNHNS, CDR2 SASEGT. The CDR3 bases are TGTGCCAGCAGTGAAAAAGGCAGTCAGCGTGGCTACACCTTC. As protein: CASSEKGSQRGYTF.

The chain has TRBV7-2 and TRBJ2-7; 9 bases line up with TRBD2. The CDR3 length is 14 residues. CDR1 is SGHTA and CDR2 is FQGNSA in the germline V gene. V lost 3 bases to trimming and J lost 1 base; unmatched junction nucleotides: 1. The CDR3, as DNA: TGTGCCAGCAGCTTGACTAGCGGTTCCTACGAGCAGTACTTC. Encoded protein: CASSLTSGSYEQYF. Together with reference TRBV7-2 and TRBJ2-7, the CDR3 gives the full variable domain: GAGVSQSPSNKVTEKGKDVELRCDPISGHTALYWYRQSLGQGLEFLIYFQGNSAPDKSGLPSDRFSAERTGGSVSTLTIQRTQQEDSAVYLCASSLTSGSYEQYFGPGTRLTVT.

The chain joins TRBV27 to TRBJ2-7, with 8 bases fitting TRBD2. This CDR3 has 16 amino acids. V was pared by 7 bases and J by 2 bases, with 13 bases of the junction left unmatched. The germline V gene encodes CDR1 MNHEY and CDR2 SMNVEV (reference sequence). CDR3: CASTPGGGRGAYEQYF. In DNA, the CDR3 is TGTGCCAGCACCCCCGGGGGGGGAAGGGGGGCCTACGAGCAGTACTTC.